The clone carrying this TCR beta chain was counted ten times or more. Antigen: not known. This entry comes from a study of identical twins. With template switching, a universal primer site was added, and the cDNA carried unique molecular identifiers. TCRdb passed the 5' RACE reads through MiXCR, listing each CDR3 protein once. The profile shows 1.5 million to 2 million distinct CDR3 sequences, more than 30% of them singletons. Study conclusions and caveats: Insertions were fewer in abundant cord blood beta clonotypes, whereas memory repertoires showed none of this pattern. Its conclusions, products of cross-sectional statistical analysis, did not come from following the same donors.

Losses at the gene ends were 1 base for V and 6 bases for J; bases not matched to a gene: 8. The CDR3 totals 15 residues. Germline V gene lookup returns CDR1 SQVTM and CDR2 ANQGSEA. The TCR originated in a newborn girl in good health. The chain couples TRBV29-1 to TRBJ2-3; 9 bases align to TRBD1. Sequencing input: cord blood. CDR3: CSVEVYRGRADTQYF. The CDR3 nucleotides are TGCAGCGTTGAAGTTTACAGGGGGCGCGCGGATACGCAGTATTTT.